This TCR beta chain comes out of a study of shared clonotypes between healthy human individuals. Study results and caveats: Non-shared clonotypes were found to have lower generation probabilities than the clonotypes that were shared by all four of the sorted-subset donors.

With respect to this clone: No antigen is known for it.

This CDR3 region has 14 residues. Looked up from germline, CDR1 is MDHEN and CDR2 is SYDVKM. The V gene lost 3 bases and the J gene lost 4 bases, with 12 bases spanning the gap. Deep was the level used in running the assay. In replicate PCRs of sorted subsets, around 0.2 ug DNA, approximately 28,000 T cell genomes, was used. Sequencing was performed with immunoSEQ multiplex PCR; in TCRdb, only in-frame clones are kept and a portion is missing. The table lists approximately 840,000 clones, approximately 96% of them singletons. CD45RO-negative, CCR7-positively selected cells formed the naive CD8 fraction, excluding terminally differentiated effector memory CD45RA+ cells. Those who donated, Caucasian adults without exception, all lived in Nashville, Tennessee.

V usage is TRBV28 and J usage is TRBJ2-5, with unresolved D. The sequence derives from a man aged 25-45 years in good health. The sample was naive CD8+ T cells sorted from blood. The DNA of the CDR3 is TGTGCCAGCAGTTTGTTCTCAGCTAGAGAGACCCAGTACTTC. Translation gives CASSLFSARETQYF.